These T cell receptor beta chains were read from a single sample in a study of T cell responses to AZD1222 COVID-19 vaccine. The method was immunoSEQ multiplex PCR; TCRdb's version includes in-frame clones alone and lacks a portion of them. Counted here are some 150,000 clones, 70% to 90% occurring once; the ten biggest clones make up approximately 3%. Here the sequenced sample was peripheral blood, taken 28 days after the second AZD1222 dose. These receptors all stem from an adult who received the AZD1222 COVID-19 vaccine. Both conserved end residues are part of each CDR3. A D gene is named only where the DNA matches it firmly. The listing skips clone size in some rows; elsewhere it reads once, few, many or a size class.

>TRBV7-2|-|TRBJ2-5|-
TGTGCCAGCACCCTGGGGGACCACTCGGCCCAGTACTTC
CASTLGDHSAQYF
>TRBV28|-|TRBJ2-5|-
TGTGCCAGCACCCAACGGGGGACCCAGTACTTC
CASTQRGTQYF
>TRBV19|-|TRBJ2-6|-
TGTGCCAGTAAAAACTCTGGGGCCAACGTCCTGACTTTC
CASKNSGANVLTF
>TRBV4-1|-|TRBJ1-6|-
TGCGCCAGCAGCCAAGGTCCGGGACGGTACAATTCACCCCTCCACTTT
CASSQGPGRYNSPLHF
>TRBV6-5|-|TRBJ1-5|-
TGTGCCAGCAACACCAGAACCATGAATCAGCCCCAGCATTTT
CASNTRTMNQPQHF
>TRBV18|-|TRBJ1-2|TRBD1
TGTGCCAGCTCGCCTATCACAGGGGGGAACTATGGCTACACCTTC
CASSPITGGNYGYTF
>TRBV4-2|-|TRBJ1-3|-
TGTGCCAGCAGCCCGGGGGGGGCTGGAAACACCATATATTTT
CASSPGGAGNTIYF
>TRBV28|few|TRBJ1-3|TRBD1
TGTGCCAGCAGCCTGAGGGGACAGGGAGGCTCTGGAAACACCATATATTTT
CASSLRGQGGSGNTIYF
>TRBV11-3|-|TRBJ1-6|-
TGTGCCAGCAGCTTAGAAGGGTATAATTCACCCCTCCACTTT
CASSLEGYNSPLHF
>TRBV2|-|TRBJ2-2|-
TGTGCCAGCAAGGCGGGGACGGGCTCCGCCGGGGAGCTGTTTTTT
CASKAGTGSAGELFF
>TRBV3-1/TRBV3-2|-|TRBJ2-7|TRBD2
TGTGCCAGCAGCCCAAGAGCGGGATTCGCCGAGCAGTACTTC
CASSPRAGFAEQYF
>TRBV10-1|-|TRBJ2-1|TRBD2
TGCGCCCTGACCCGTGGGGCTAGCGGTTACAATGAGCAGTTCTTC
CALTRGASGYNEQFF
>TRBV6-5|-|TRBJ2-1|-
TGTGCCAGCACCGACCTTAGGGGCGGTGAGCAGTTCTTC
CASTDLRGGEQFF
>TRBV19|once|TRBJ1-1|-
TGTGCCAGTAGTATAGATCGTCGGCCCACTGAAGCTTTCTTT
CASSIDRRPTEAFF
>TRBV7-2|-|TRBJ1-3|-
TGTGCCAGCAGCTTAGCAGGGGGGTCCCTCTCTGGAAACACCATATATTTT
CASSLAGGSLSGNTIYF
>TRBV19|-|TRBJ2-2|TRBD1
TGTGCCAGTACCCTCCGGGACAGGGGGTTTTGGACCGGGGAGCTGTTTTTT
CASTLRDRGFWTGELFF
>TRBV28|-|TRBJ2-7|-
TGTGCCAGCAGTTTAAACGGCAGGGGCCACGAGCAGTACTTC
CASSLNGRGHEQYF
>TRBV5-5|-|TRBJ1-2|TRBD1
TGTGCCAGCAGCCCCCAGACAGGGGGACTTCGGGGCTACACCTTC
CASSPQTGGLRGYTF
>TRBV18|once|TRBJ2-7|TRBD1
TGTGCCAGCTCACCGGTAGGGGGACAGGGTTCTAAGCAGTACTTC
CASSPVGGQGSKQYF
>TRBV11-2|-|TRBJ2-3|-
TGTGCCAGCAGCTCAGGCCGAAGCACAGATACGCAGTATTTT
CASSSGRSTDTQYF
>TRBV11-2|-|TRBJ2-2|TRBD2
TGTGCCAGCATCGGTCCCGGGGGGAGGGAGCTGTTTTTT
CASIGPGGRELFF
>TRBV15|-|TRBJ1-2|-
TGTGCCACCAGCTCCTCACCCGGGAGGGAGTCAGGCTATGGCTACACCTTC
CATSSSPGRESGYGYTF
>TRBV19|-|TRBJ1-5|-
TGTGCCAGTAGCCTCCGGAGGGCATTAGGGGGTCAGCCCCAGCATTTT
CASSLRRALGGQPQHF
>TRBV19|once|TRBJ1-5|-
TGTGCCAGTAGCAGGGGATTGGGAATGAGCAATCAGCCCCAGCATTTT
CASSRGLGMSNQPQHF
>TRBV7-2|-|TRBJ1-6|-
TGTGCCAGCAGCTTAGGTAGAGGCCCCCTCCACTTT
CASSLGRGPLHF
>TRBV10-1|-|TRBJ1-1|-
TGCGCCAGCCGGCAGGGCATGAACACTGAAGCTTTCTTT
CASRQGMNTEAFF
>TRBV10-3|once|TRBJ2-3|-
TGTGCCATCAGTGGGGGAGAGGGTGGAGATACGCAGTATTTT
CAISGGEGGDTQYF
>TRBV3-1/TRBV3-2|-|TRBJ1-1|-
TGTGCCAGCAGCCCACAAGAGAACACTGAAGCTTTCTTT
CASSPQENTEAFF
>TRBV28|-|TRBJ1-1|-
TGTGCCACCGCTCGGCTGAGCACTGAAGCTTTCTTT
CATARLSTEAFF
>TRBV11-1|-|TRBJ2-3|-
TGTGCCAGCAGCTTAGGGTTCGGGGGAGATACGCAGTATTTT
CASSLGFGGDTQYF
>TRBV7-2|-|TRBJ2-1|-
TGTGCCAGCAGCTTACGGCTTCCCACCTACAATGAGCAGTTCTTC
CASSLRLPTYNEQFF
>TRBV28|-|TRBJ2-3|-
TGTGCCAGCAGTTTCCTATTACGTGGTCTCGCAGATACGCAGTATTTT
CASSFLLRGLADTQYF
>TRBV4-2|-|TRBJ2-3|-
TGTGCCAGCAGCCCTACTAGCAGCACAGATACGCAGTATTTT
CASSPTSSTDTQYF
>TRBV19|few|TRBJ1-2|-
TGTGCCAGTAGTATGGGCCGGGAAAAGGGGATCTATGGCTACACCTTC
CASSMGREKGIYGYTF
>TRBV12-3/TRBV12-4|-|TRBJ2-7|-
TGTGCCAGCAGCCGTACCTACGAGCAGTACTTC
CASSRTYEQYF
>TRBV4-2|few|TRBJ2-2|TRBD1
TGTGCCAGCAGCCAACAAGACAGGGGTGGCACCGGGGAGCTGTTTTTT
CASSQQDRGGTGELFF
>TRBV5-5|-|TRBJ2-7|TRBD1
TGTGCCAGCAGCTTGCGACAGGGGATACACGAGCAGTACTTC
CASSLRQGIHEQYF
>TRBV28|-|TRBJ2-7|TRBD1
TGTGCCAGCAAAGGGGGAGGGACAGGGGAATACTACGAGCAGTACTTC
CASKGGGTGEYYEQYF
>TRBV21-1|-|TRBJ2-2|-
TGTGCCAGCAACATCTCTCCCGGACTAGCGGGAGGGGGGAACACCGGGGAGCTGTTTTTT
CASNISPGLAGGGNTGELFF
>TRBV6-5|-|TRBJ1-1|-
TGTGCCAGCAGCCCGGGAGGCAGCTTGAACACTGAAGCTTTCTTT
CASSPGGSLNTEAFF
>TRBV2|-|TRBJ1-5|-
TGTGCCAGCCTCGAGGGGGGCACGTATCATCAGCCCCAGCATTTT
CASLEGGTYHQPQHF
>TRBV29-1|-|TRBJ2-3|-
TGCAGCGTTGGTCTTGGGGGCGCGAGGACAGATACGCAGTATTTT
CSVGLGGARTDTQYF
>TRBV20-1|-|TRBJ2-7|-
TGCAGTGCTAGTGGAAGGGAGTCCTACGAGCAGTACTTC
CSASGRESYEQYF
>TRBV20-1|-|TRBJ2-7|-
TGCAGTGTCCCAGGGAAAGCGGAGCAGTACTTC
CSVPGKAEQYF
>TRBV29-1|-|TRBJ1-1|-
TGCAGCGTCGGATCTACAGGGAACACTGAAGCTTTCTTT
CSVGSTGNTEAFF
>TRBV18|once|TRBJ2-3|TRBD1
TGTGCCAGCTCACCACCGGGACAGGGGACAGATACGCAGTATTTT
CASSPPGQGTDTQYF
>TRBV5-4|-|TRBJ2-7|TRBD1
TGTGCCAGCAGCAGGGACAGGGGAGGAGAGCAGTACTTC
CASSRDRGGEQYF
>TRBV12-3/TRBV12-4|-|TRBJ1-1|-
TGTGCCAGCAGGACAATTGGGCTGAAAAAAGCTTTCTTT
CASRTIGLKKAFF
>TRBV6-2/TRBV6-3|-|TRBJ1-1|-
TGTGCCAGCAGTTACAGACAGTTCATGAACACTGAAGCTTTCTTT
CASSYRQFMNTEAFF
>TRBV5-1|-|TRBJ1-1|-
TGCGCCAGCAGCTTGGAGCAGAGAATGAACACTGAAGCTTTCTTT
CASSLEQRMNTEAFF
>TRBV7-2|-|TRBJ2-5|-
TGTGCCAGCAACCCGACCGGGGCGGAGACCCAGTACTTC
CASNPTGAETQYF
>TRBV5-1|-|TRBJ2-3|TRBD2
TGCGCCAGCCGGACTAGCGCCTTAGATACGCAGTATTTT
CASRTSALDTQYF
>TRBV30|-|TRBJ2-3|TRBD2
TGTGCCTGGAGCCGACTAGCGGGAGATCAAGATACGCAGTATTTT
CAWSRLAGDQDTQYF
>TRBV11-3|-|TRBJ2-5|TRBD2
TGTGCCAGCAGCTCCACGCGGGGGGAAGAGACCCAGTACTTC
CASSSTRGEETQYF
>TRBV9|-|TRBJ2-2|TRBD2
TGTGCCAGCAGCGTAGCCGTAGCGGGGGTAACCGGGGAGCTGTTTTTT
CASSVAVAGVTGELFF